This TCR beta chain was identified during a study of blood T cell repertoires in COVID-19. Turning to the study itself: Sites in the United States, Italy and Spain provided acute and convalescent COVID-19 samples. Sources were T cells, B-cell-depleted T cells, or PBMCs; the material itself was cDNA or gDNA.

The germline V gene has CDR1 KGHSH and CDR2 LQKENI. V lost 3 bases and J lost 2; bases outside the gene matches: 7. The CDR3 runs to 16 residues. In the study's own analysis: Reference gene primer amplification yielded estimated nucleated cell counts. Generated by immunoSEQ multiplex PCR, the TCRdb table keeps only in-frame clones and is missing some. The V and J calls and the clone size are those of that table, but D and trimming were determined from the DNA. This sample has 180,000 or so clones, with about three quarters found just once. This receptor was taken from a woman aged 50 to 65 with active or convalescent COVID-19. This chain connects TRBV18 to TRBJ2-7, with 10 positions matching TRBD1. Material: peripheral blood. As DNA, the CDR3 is TGTGCCAGCTCACCGGGGACAGGGGAGGGGACCTACGAGCAGTACTTC. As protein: CASSPGTGEGTYEQYF.